What follows are 10 T cell receptor beta chains derived from one specimen sequenced in a study of blood T cell repertoires in COVID-19 (dated by TCRdb to the early 2020s). Libraries were built with the immunoSEQ multiplex PCR assay. TCRdb provides this immuneACCESS table in a form limited to in-frame rearrangements. Some clones are lacking; in checked studies, under half of them reflect an unresolved V gene, and why the rest are absent is not known. The sample table contains a few hundred thousand clones; only one count was recorded for roughly 84% of them. Clones ranked in the top ten supply under 1.5% of the sample. Source material: peripheral blood. The receptors shown here come from a woman between 40 and 50 years old who had recovered from COVID-19.

This clone was found a few times. The J gene is TRBJ1-2, the V gene TRBV19; 8 bases are shared with TRBD1. Germline values: CDR1 LNHDA, CDR2 SQIVND (reference sequence). CDR3 length equals 13 residues. V dropped 5 bases and J dropped 14; count of bases not matched to a gene: 13. CDR3 protein: CASSPDWTGIITF. CDR3 coding DNA: TGTGCCAGTAGTCCCGACTGGACAGGGATTATTACCTTC.

This chain uses TRBV6-6 with TRBJ1-2, with D unclear. The CDR3 runs to 14 residues. The V end lost 10 bases, the J end lost 2 bases, and 17 bases lay between the germline ends. Germline assignment: CDR1 MNHNY and CDR2 SVGAGI (reference sequence). The DNA of the CDR3 is TGTGCCACCGACTTTGACGGGTTCAACTATGGCTACACCTTC. Amino acids: CATDFDGFNYGYTF.

The chain is built from TRBV19 and TRBJ1-2; TRBD1 matches at 8 bases. The CDR3 has 14 amino acids. The junction had 6 bases not matched to a gene; V was cut back by 3 bases and J by 6 bases. The germline gives CDR1 LNHDA, CDR2 SQIVND (reference sequence). CDR3: CASSIRTGPDGYTF. The CDR3 nucleotides read TGTGCCAGTAGTATTCGGACAGGGCCAGATGGCTACACCTTC.

About this clone: This could be a read error, since a much larger clone is one nucleotide away. The CDR3 DNA is TGTGCCAGCAGCCGTATCGGCACTGAAGCTTTCTTT. This gives the protein CASSRIGTEAFF. The chain employs TRBV11-3 and TRBJ1-1; D ambiguous. Germline V gene data show CDR1 as SGHNT and CDR2 as YENEEA. Trimming removed 5 bases at V and 4 bases at J, with 8 bases between. The CDR3 extends over 12 amino acids.

V usage is TRBV7-2 and J usage is TRBJ2-3; TRBD1 agrees at 12 bases. The CDR3 runs to 16 residues. Germline-derived CDR1 and CDR2 are SGHTA and FQGNSA. V lost 3 bases, J lost 3 bases, and 4 bases stayed unmatched. The CDR3 sequence: CASSFGTGGRTDTQYF. As DNA, the CDR3 is TGTGCCAGCAGCTTCGGGACAGGGGGCCGTACAGATACGCAGTATTTT.

The chain couples TRBV27 to TRBJ1-1, with TRBD1 matching over 7 bases. After removal of 7 bases from V and 6 bases from J, the junction contained 26 bases not matched to a gene. The CDR3 is 19 amino acids. Per the germline V gene, CDR1 is MNHEY and CDR2 is SMNVEV (reference sequence). CDR3 sequence (DNA): TGTGCCAGCACCAAGTGGGACCGGACAGGCGTTAGACGGGACCCTGAAGCTTTCTTT. Protein sequence: CASTKWDRTGVRRDPEAFF.

V gene TRBV6-2 or TRBV6-3 combines with J gene TRBJ1-6; 8 bases match TRBD1. The CDR3 runs 16 residues. Trimming took 5 bases from V and 0 from J; bases not matched to a gene: 3. Germline V gives CDR1 MNHEY, CDR2 SVGEGT. The CDR3 region has the DNA TGTGCCAGCAGTCAAGGGACAGGCTCCTATAATTCACCCCTCCACTTT. Translated, it gives CASSQGTGSYNSPLHF.

The chain has TRBV18 and TRBJ1-2, with unresolved D. This CDR3 has 13 amino acids. Trimming left V 4 bases short and J 7 bases short, with 13 bases between. The V gene's germline CDR1 is KGHSH and CDR2 LQKENI. The CDR3 sequence: CASSQPPFGGYTF. CDR3 sequence (DNA): TGTGCCAGCTCACAACCGCCCTTCGGTGGCTACACCTTC.

CDR3 sequence: CASSVSAEIYEQYF. DNA for the CDR3: TGTGCCAGCAGCGTATCTGCGGAGATCTACGAGCAGTACTTC. The rearrangement joins TRBV9 to TRBJ2-7; D gene unclear. Germline lookup yields CDR1 SGDLS and CDR2 YYNGEE. V was pared by 1 base and J by 3 bases, with 11 bases between. This CDR3 is built from 14 residues.

This clone is a singleton in its sample. V gene TRBV28 combines with J gene TRBJ2-5; 10 bases fit TRBD2. Germline assignment: CDR1 MDHEN and CDR2 SYDVKM. After removal of 5 bases from V and 2 bases from J, the junction contained 5 bases not matched to a gene. The CDR3 is 15 amino acids. In DNA form, the CDR3 reads TGTGCCAGCAGTGTAGCGGGGGGCCTTCAAGAGACCCAGTACTTC. It yields the protein CASSVAGGLQETQYF.